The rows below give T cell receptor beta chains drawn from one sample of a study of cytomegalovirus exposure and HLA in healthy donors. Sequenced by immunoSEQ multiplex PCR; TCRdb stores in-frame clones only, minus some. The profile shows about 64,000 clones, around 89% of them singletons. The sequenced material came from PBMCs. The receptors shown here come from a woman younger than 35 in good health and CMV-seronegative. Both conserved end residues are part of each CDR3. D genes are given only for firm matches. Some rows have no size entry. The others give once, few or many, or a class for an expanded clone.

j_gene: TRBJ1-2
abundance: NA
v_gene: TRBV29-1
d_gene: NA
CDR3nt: TGCAGCGTTGTGCTAGCTCTATACTATGGCTACACCTTC
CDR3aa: CSVVLALYYGYTF

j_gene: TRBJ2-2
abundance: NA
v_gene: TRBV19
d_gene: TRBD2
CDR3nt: TGTGCCAGTAGTATTGGCCGACTAGCGGGAGGGGGCACCGGGGAGCTGTTTTTT
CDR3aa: CASSIGRLAGGGTGELFF

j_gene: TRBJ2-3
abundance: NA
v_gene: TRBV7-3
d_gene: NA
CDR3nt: TGTGCCAGCAGCACCGGGGTCAGTAGCACAGATACGCAGTATTTT
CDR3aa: CASSTGVSSTDTQYF

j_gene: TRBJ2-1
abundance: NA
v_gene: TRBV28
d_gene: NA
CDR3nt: TGTGCCAGCACCCCCCCAGGGCAGGCGAGCTCCTACAATGAGCAGTTCTTC
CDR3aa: CASTPPGQASSYNEQFF

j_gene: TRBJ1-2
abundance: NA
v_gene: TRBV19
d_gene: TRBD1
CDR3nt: TGTGCCAGTAGTGCCGGGACAGGGAACTATGGCTACACCTTC
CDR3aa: CASSAGTGNYGYTF

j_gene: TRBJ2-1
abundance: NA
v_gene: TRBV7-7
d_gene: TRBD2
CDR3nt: TGTGCCAGCAGCTTAGGGACTAGCGGCTACAATGAGCAGTTCTTC
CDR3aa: CASSLGTSGYNEQFF

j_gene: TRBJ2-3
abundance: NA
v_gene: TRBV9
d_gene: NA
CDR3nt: TGTGCCAGCAGCGTAGGTGGCGGTCGGTCCGGCACAGATACGCAGTATTTT
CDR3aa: CASSVGGGRSGTDTQYF

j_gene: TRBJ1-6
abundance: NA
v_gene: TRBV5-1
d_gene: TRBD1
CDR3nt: TGCGCCAGCAGCTTGGTAGGACAGGGGTATAATTCACCCCTCCACTTT
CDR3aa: CASSLVGQGYNSPLHF

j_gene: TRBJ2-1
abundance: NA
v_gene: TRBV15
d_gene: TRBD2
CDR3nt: TGTGCCACCAGCTTGGGGACTAGCGGGAGGGTTCCCCGGTGGGGAAGCTCCTACAATGAGCAGTTCTTC
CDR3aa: CATSLGTSGRVPRWGSSYNEQFF

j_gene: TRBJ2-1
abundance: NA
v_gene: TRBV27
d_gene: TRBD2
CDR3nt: TGTGCCAGCAGTCCAATAGCGGGAGCCAGCTACAATGAGCAGTTCTTC
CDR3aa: CASSPIAGASYNEQFF

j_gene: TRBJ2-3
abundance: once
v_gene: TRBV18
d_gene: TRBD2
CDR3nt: TGTGCCAGCTCACCACAGCGGGGAATCACAGATACGCAGTATTTT
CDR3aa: CASSPQRGITDTQYF

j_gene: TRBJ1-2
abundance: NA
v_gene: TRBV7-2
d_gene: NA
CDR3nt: TGTGCCAGCAGCTTGAGCAGGGTTGACTATGGCTACACCTTC
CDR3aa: CASSLSRVDYGYTF

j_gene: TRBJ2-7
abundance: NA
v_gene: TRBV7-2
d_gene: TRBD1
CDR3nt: TGTGCCAGCAGCCAGGACAGGGGGCTTTGGTACGAGCAGTACTTC
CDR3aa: CASSQDRGLWYEQYF

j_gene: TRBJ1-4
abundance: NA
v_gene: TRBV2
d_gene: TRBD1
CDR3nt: TGTGCCAGCAGTGAGAATGCAGGGGGCGGCGAAAAACTGTTTTTT
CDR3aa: CASSENAGGGEKLFF

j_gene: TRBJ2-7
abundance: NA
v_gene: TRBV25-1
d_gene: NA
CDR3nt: TGTGCCAGCAGTGCGGCGGGAATTCACTCCGAGCAGTACTTC
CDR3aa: CASSAAGIHSEQYF

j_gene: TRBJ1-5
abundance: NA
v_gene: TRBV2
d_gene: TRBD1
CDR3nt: TGTGCCAGCAGTGAAGGACAGGGTTCTCAGCCCCAGCATTTT
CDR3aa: CASSEGQGSQPQHF

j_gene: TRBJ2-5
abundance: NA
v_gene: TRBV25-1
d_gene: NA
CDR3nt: TGTGCCAGCAGTGAATCGGAGTTTCAAGAGACCCAGTACTTC
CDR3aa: CASSESEFQETQYF

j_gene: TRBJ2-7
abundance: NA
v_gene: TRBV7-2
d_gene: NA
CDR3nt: TGTGCCAGCAGCACGGGGTCTCCGCCGTACGAGCAGTACTTC
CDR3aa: CASSTGSPPYEQYF

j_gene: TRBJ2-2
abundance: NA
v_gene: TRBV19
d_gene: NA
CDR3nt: TGTGCCAGTAGTGTCCTGACTCCAATTAACACCGGGGAGCTGTTTTTT
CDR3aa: CASSVLTPINTGELFF

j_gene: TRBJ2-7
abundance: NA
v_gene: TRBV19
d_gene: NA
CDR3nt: TGTGCCAGTAGTATAGGTGGAGACTACGAGCAGTACTTC
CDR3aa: CASSIGGDYEQYF

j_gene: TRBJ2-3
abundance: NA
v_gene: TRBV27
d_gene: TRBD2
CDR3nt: TGTGCCAGCAGTTTATCGAGGGGCGGGGGGCGCACAGATACGCAGTATTTT
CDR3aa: CASSLSRGGGRTDTQYF

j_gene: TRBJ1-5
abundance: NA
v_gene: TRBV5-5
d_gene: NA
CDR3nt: TGTGCCAGCAGCTTGGCTCGGAATCAGCCCCAGCATTTT
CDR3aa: CASSLARNQPQHF

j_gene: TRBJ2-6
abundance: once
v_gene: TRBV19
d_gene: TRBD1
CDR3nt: TGTGCCAGTAGTACGGGACAGGGAGGCGTATATGTCCTGACTTTC
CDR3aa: CASSTGQGGVYVLTF

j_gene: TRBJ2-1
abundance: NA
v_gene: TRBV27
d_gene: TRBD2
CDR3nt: TGTGCCAGCAGTTTCTACGGAGCCCGTGGGGAGGGTTATGAGCAGTTCTTC
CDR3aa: CASSFYGARGEGYEQFF

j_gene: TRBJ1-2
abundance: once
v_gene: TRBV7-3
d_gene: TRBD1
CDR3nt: TGTGCCAGCAGCTCACCGACAGGGGGAGACTATGGCTACACCTTC
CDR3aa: CASSSPTGGDYGYTF

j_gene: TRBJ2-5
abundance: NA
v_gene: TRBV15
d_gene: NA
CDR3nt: TGTGCCACCAGCAGTCTAGACTGGGACCAAGAGACCCAGTACTTC
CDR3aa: CATSSLDWDQETQYF

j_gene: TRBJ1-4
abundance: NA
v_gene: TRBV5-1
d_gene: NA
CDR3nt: TGCGCCAGCAGCCTAGGCCGGGGGGGGAGAGAAAAACTGTTTTTT
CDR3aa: CASSLGRGGREKLFF

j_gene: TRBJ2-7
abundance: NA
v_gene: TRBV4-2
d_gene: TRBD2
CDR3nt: TGTGCCAGCAGCCAATCCCTAGCGGGGGCCGACGAGCAGTACTTC
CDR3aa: CASSQSLAGADEQYF

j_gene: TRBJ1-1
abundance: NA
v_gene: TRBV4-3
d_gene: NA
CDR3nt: TGCGCCAGCAGCCAAGATCAGTTTACAGCGAACACTGAAGCTTTCTTT
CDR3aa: CASSQDQFTANTEAFF

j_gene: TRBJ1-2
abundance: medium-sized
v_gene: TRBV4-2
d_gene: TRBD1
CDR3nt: TGTGCCAGCAGCCAACGGACAGGGATTATGCATGGCTACACCTTC
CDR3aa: CASSQRTGIMHGYTF

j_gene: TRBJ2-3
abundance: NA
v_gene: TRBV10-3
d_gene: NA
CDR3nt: TGTGCCATCAGTGAGTCAGAGCGAAGAAGCACAGATACGCAGTATTTT
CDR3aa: CAISESERRSTDTQYF

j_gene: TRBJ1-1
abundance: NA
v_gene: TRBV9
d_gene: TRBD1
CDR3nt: TGTGCCAGCAGCCCTCTGCTCACAGGGGTGGTCACTGAAGCTTTCTTT
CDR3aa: CASSPLLTGVVTEAFF

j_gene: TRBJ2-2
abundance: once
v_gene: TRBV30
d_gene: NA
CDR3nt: TGTGCCTGGAGCGTTAGGGGGGGGGTTGACACCGGGGAGCTGTTTTTT
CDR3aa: CAWSVRGGVDTGELFF

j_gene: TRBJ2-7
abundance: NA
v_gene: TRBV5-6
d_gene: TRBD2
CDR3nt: TGTGCCAGCAGCTTGCTAGCGGGAGGGCCCGGAACGGCGTACTTC
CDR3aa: CASSLLAGGPGTAYF

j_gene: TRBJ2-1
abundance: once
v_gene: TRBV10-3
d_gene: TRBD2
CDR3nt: TGTGCCATCAGTGACGGGCGGGAGGTCGAGTTCTTC
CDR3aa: CAISDGREVEFF

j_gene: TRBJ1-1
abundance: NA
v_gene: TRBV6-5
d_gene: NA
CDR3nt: TGTGCCAGCAGTTACTCGAGGAGGAACACTGAAGCTTTCTTT
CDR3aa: CASSYSRRNTEAFF

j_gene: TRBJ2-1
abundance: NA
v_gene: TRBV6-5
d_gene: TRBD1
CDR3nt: TGTGCCAGCAGTTACGTCAGGGGGCTTGTCAATGAGCAGTTCTTC
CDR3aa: CASSYVRGLVNEQFF

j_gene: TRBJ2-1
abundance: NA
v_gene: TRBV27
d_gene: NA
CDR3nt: TGTGCCAGCAGACTCGACTTCTACAATGAGCAGTTCTTC
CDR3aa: CASRLDFYNEQFF

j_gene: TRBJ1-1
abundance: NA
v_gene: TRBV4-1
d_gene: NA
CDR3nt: TGCGCCAGCAGCCAAGATAGACAGATTACCATGAGGGCTTTCTTT
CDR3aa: CASSQDRQITMRAFF

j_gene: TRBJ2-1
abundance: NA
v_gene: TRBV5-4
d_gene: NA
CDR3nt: TGTGCCAGCAGCTTGGCCTTAGCGGACTACTACAATGAGCAGTTCTTC
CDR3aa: CASSLALADYYNEQFF

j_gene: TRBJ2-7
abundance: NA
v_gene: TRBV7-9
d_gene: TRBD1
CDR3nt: TGTGCCAGCAGCCCCGGCAGGGGGCTGTACGAGCAGTACTTC
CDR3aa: CASSPGRGLYEQYF

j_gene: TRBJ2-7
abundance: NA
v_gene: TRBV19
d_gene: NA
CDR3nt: TGTGCCAGTAGTATAGAGGGAGGGGGCTACGAGCAGTACTTC
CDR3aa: CASSIEGGGYEQYF

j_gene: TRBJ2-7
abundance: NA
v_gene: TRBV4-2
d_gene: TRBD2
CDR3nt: TGTGCCAGCAGCCAGGATAAAGGGGCTAGCGGATTCTCCTACGAGCAGTACTTC
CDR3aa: CASSQDKGASGFSYEQYF

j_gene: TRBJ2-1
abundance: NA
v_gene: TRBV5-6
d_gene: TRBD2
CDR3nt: TGTGCCAGCAGCTTGTTAGCGGGGGGCGCGAGCTCCTACAATGAGCAGTTCTTC
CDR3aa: CASSLLAGGASSYNEQFF

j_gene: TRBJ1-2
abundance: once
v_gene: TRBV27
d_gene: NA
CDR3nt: TGTGCCAGCAGTGCATCCTCCAGGGGTCTACGCTACGGTAACTATGGCTACACCTTC
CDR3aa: CASSASSRGLRYGNYGYTF

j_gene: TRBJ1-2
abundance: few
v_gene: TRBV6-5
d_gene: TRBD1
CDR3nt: TGTGCCAGCAGTTCGACAGGGGGTGGCTACACCTTC
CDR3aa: CASSSTGGGYTF

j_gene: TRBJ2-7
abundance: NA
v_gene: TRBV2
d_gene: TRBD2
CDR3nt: TGTGCCAGTAAACTAGCGGGCGGCTCCTACGAGCAGTACTTC
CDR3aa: CASKLAGGSYEQYF

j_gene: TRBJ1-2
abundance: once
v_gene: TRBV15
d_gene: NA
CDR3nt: TGTGCCACCAGTGATGAAACTGACAGCGAAAACTATGGCTACACCTTC
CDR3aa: CATSDETDSENYGYTF

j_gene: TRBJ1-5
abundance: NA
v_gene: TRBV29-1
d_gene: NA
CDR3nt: TGCAGCGCCTCCCTAGGCGGCAATCAGCCCCAGCATTTT
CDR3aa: CSASLGGNQPQHF

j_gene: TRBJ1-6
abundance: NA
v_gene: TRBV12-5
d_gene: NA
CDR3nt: TGTGCTAGTGGTTTGGTCACCACAGGGACGGGTTCACCCCTCCACTTT
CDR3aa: CASGLVTTGTGSPLHF

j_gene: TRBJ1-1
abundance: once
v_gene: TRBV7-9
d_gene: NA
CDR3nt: TGTGCCAGCAGCTTAGACCGGGGGGGATGGACTGAAGCTTTCTTT
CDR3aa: CASSLDRGGWTEAFF

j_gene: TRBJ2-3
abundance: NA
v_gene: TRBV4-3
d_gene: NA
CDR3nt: TGCGCCAGCAGCCAAGAAGTGGCTTCCCCAGCGCAGTATTTT
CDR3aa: CASSQEVASPAQYF

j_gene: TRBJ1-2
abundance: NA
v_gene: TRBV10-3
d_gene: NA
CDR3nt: TGTGCCATCAGTGACACAGGGAGTTATGGCTACACCTTC
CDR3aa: CAISDTGSYGYTF

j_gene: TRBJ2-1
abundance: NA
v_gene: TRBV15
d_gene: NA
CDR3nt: TGTGCCACCAGCCCTGGTGTCGGGAGCGTCGATGAGCAGTTCTTC
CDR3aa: CATSPGVGSVDEQFF

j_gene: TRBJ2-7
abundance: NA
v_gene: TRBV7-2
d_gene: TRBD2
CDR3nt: TGTGCCAGCAGCTTCCGATCGGGACTAGCGGGAGTTAGTTCCTACGAGCAGTACTTC
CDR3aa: CASSFRSGLAGVSSYEQYF

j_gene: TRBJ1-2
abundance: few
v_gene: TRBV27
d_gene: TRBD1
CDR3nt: TGTGCCAGCAGCAATGGACAGGGATATGGCTACACCTTC
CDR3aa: CASSNGQGYGYTF

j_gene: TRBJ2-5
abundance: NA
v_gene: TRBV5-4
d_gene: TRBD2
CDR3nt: TGTGCCAGCAGCTTGCGTCTAGCGGGGAACCAAGAGACCCAGTACTTC
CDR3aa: CASSLRLAGNQETQYF

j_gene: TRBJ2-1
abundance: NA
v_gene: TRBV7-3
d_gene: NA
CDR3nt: TGTGCCAGCAGCTCCCGGGGAGAAAACAATGAGCAGTTCTTC
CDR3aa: CASSSRGENNEQFF

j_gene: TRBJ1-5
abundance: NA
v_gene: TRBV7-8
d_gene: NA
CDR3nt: TGTGCCAGCAGCTTAGCTGAGCAGCCCCAGCATTTT
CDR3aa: CASSLAEQPQHF

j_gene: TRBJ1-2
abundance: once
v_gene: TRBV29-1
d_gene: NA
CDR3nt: TGCAGCGTTGAAGAGTTCTCTAACTATGGCTACACCTTC
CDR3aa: CSVEEFSNYGYTF